The 20 T cell receptor beta chains below come from one sample, sequenced in a study of cytotoxic CD8 clonotypes in ibrutinib-treated CLL. Clones were read by immunoSEQ multiplex PCR, and TCRdb kept only the in-frame ones, dropping some. The profile shows over 65,000 clones, about 76% of them singletons. This material consisted of PBMCs, taken after 12 months of ibrutinib treatment. The receptors were sampled from a human donor with chronic lymphocytic leukemia.

The chain has TRBV7-9 and TRBJ2-3; 14 bases are shared with TRBD2. The germline V gene has CDR1 SEHNR and CDR2 FQNEAQ (reference sequence). The CDR3 is 15 residues long. The J segment lost 9 bases and the V segment lost 4 bases, leaving 6 bases of the junction unmatched. In nucleotides, the CDR3 is TGTGCCAGCAGCTCCAGGACTAGCGGGGGGCCCACGCAGTATTTT. Its translation: CASSSRTSGGPTQYF.

This clone was observed a few times. J is TRBJ1-2 and V is TRBV28; D uncertain. This CDR3 region has 13 residues. Trimming shortened V by 1 base and J by 8 bases, and 11 bases separated the two germline ends. CDR1 is MDHEN, CDR2 SYDVKM, per germline. CDR3 residues: CASSLLRTSGYTF. The CDR3, as DNA: TGTGCCAGCAGTTTATTGAGGACGTCGGGCTACACCTTC.

This rearrangement joins TRBV5-4 to TRBJ2-3; 10 bases line up with TRBD1. The CDR3 spans 14 residues. V was pared by 4 bases and J by 5 bases, with 4 bases of the junction left unmatched. Germline CDR1 reads SGHNT; CDR2 reads YYREEE (reference sequence). The chain's CDR3 is CASSTRTGGDTQYF. Here the CDR3 DNA reads TGTGCCAGCAGCACCCGGACAGGGGGAGATACGCAGTATTTT. Looking up the rest from reference TRBV5-4 and TRBJ2-3 gives the full variable domain: ETGVTQSPTHLIKTRGQQVTLRCSSQSGHNTVSWYQQALGQGPQFIFQYYREEENGRGNFPPRFSGLQFPNYSSELNVNALELDDSALYLCASSTRTGGDTQYFGPGTRLTVL.

The CDR3 protein is CAQGTGTGVTEAFF. Here the CDR3 DNA reads TGTGCCCAGGGGACCGGGACAGGCGTCACTGAAGCTTTCTTT. This chain connects TRBV30 to TRBJ1-1, with TRBD1 matching 8 bases. V was pared by 8 bases and J by 4 bases, with 12 bases of the junction left unmatched. The CDR3 covers 14 residues. Germline CDR1 reads GTSNPN; CDR2 reads SVGIG (reference sequence).

J is TRBJ2-7 and V is TRBV30; D possibly uses TRBD1 or TRBD2 (5 bases each). The ends were cut back, 4 bases at V and 8 bases at J, with 15 bases in the middle. The germline V gene has CDR1 GTSNPN and CDR2 SVGIG (reference sequence). CDR3 size: 12 residues. CDR3 nucleotides: TGTGCCTGGAACCACGGGGCCAGGCAGCAGTACTTC. It is translated as CAWNHGARQQYF.

This chain uses TRBV5-5 with TRBJ2-5; TRBD1 or TRBD2 may be the D gene (6 bases each). The length of the CDR3 is 18 residues. The germline V gene encodes CDR1 SGHKS and CDR2 YYEKEE (reference sequence). V shed 2 bases and J shed 7 bases, with 27 bases lying between them. This CDR3 reads CASSFRPAPVGGPGTQYF. CDR3 DNA sequence: TGTGCCAGCAGCTTTAGGCCGGCGCCGGTCGGGGGCCCGGGGACCCAGTACTTC.

The rearrangement joins TRBV2 to TRBJ2-3, with 7 bases aligning to TRBD2. Germline V gene data show CDR1 as SNHLY and CDR2 as FYNNEI. V was pared by 7 bases and J by 1 base, with 8 bases of the junction left unmatched. CDR3 size: 15 residues. The DNA for the CDR3 is TGTGCCAGCACCTTGACTAGCAGGGGCACAGATACGCAGTATTTT. Translation: CASTLTSRGTDTQYF.

The chain joins TRBV7-2 to TRBJ2-7; 13 positions match TRBD2. This CDR3 spans 16 amino acids. CDR1 is SGHTA, CDR2 FQGNSA, per germline. V was clipped by 5 bases and J by 4 bases; unmatched bases: 8. CDR3 in amino acids: CASSQGTSGTFYEQYF. The DNA for the CDR3 is TGTGCCAGCAGCCAAGGGACTAGCGGGACCTTTTACGAGCAGTACTTC. Using reference TRBV7-2 and TRBJ2-7 for the parts outside the CDR3, the full variable domain is GAGVSQSPSNKVTEKGKDVELRCDPISGHTALYWYRQSLGQGLEFLIYFQGNSAPDKSGLPSDRFSAERTGGSVSTLTIQRTQQEDSAVYLCASSQGTSGTFYEQYFGPGTRLTVT.

This clone was seen more than once but under ten times. The chain has TRBV7-3 and TRBJ1-3; D is ambiguous. Trimming left V 8 bases short and J 0 bases short, with 8 bases between. The CDR3 is 13 amino acids. Germline CDR1 reads SGHTA; CDR2 reads FQGTGA. The CDR3 DNA reads as TGTGCCAGCGGTCGTGGCTCTGGAAACACCATATATTTT. Translating it yields CASGRGSGNTIYF.

J is TRBJ2-3 and V is TRBV6-5; the D is unclear. Trimming removed 6 bases from V and 7 bases from J, with 20 bases in between. Germline values: CDR1 MNHEY, CDR2 SVGAGI. The CDR3 is 15 residues long. The CDR3 protein is CASSSRTGRLHTQYF. The CDR3 DNA sequence: TGTGCCAGCAGCAGCCGGACCGGACGCTTGCATACGCAGTATTTT.

This clone was recorded a few times. The rearrangement links TRBV27 to TRBJ1-5; TRBD1 might be the D (5 bases). Germline lookup yields CDR1 MNHEY and CDR2 SMNVEV (reference sequence). The CDR3 runs 14 residues. V was cut by 3 bases and J by 7 bases, with 13 bases left in between. The DNA for the CDR3 is TGTGCCAGCAGTTTGGGGTGGGGGTCCCAGCCCCAGCATTTT. Translated: CASSLGWGSQPQHF.

J is TRBJ1-1 and V is TRBV2; a weak D match, TRBD1 (6 bases). V lost 6 bases and J 7 bases, leaving 12 bases between the germline ends. Germline loops: CDR1 SNHLY, CDR2 FYNNEI. The CDR3 is 12 amino acids. CDR3 in DNA: TGTGCCAGCAGACCAGGAGGGGGTGAAGCTTTCTTT. Protein sequence: CASRPGGGEAFF.

The J gene is TRBJ1-5, the V gene TRBV5-6, with a tentative D call TRBD1 (6 bases). Germline-derived CDR1 and CDR2 are SGHDT and YYEEEE. The CDR3 is made up of 16 amino acids. V was cut by 0 bases and J by 6 bases, with 16 bases left in between. Written as DNA, the CDR3 is TGTGCCAGCAGCTTGGCCGGGGCAGGGGATGCTCAGCCCCAGCATTTT. Translation: CASSLAGAGDAQPQHF.

The rearrangement links TRBV25-1 to TRBJ1-1; D gene unclear. V lost 1 base, J lost 10 bases, and 13 bases lay in between. The CDR3 consists of 13 residues. Germline loops: CDR1 MGHDK, CDR2 SYGVNS. The DNA of the CDR3 is TGTGCCAGCAGTGAATCGGGCTCGGGCCTAGCTTTCTTT. Translation: CASSESGSGLAFF. The complete variable domain, with remaining parts taken from reference TRBV25-1 and TRBJ1-1, reads EADIYQTPRYLVIGTGKKITLECSQTMGHDKMYWYQQDPGMELHLIHYSYGVNSTEKGDLSSESTVSRIRTEHFPLTLESARPSHTSQYLCASSESGSGLAFFGQGTRLTVV.

This clone was recorded a few times. This sequence joins TRBV27 and TRBJ1-1; 8 bases map to TRBD1. Germline trimming cut 3 bases from V and 4 bases from J; bases unmatched to any gene: 10. There are 16 residues in the CDR3. Germline loops: CDR1 MNHEY, CDR2 SMNVEV (reference sequence). The CDR3 DNA reads TGTGCCAGCAGTTTGGGGCAGGGGGCGCGCATCACTGAAGCTTTCTTT. This encodes CASSLGQGARITEAFF.

This chain joins TRBV2 and TRBJ2-1, with a weak D call TRBD2 (5 bases). Trimming stripped 4 bases from V and 8 bases from J, with 15 bases between. Germline V gives CDR1 SNHLY, CDR2 FYNNEI. The CDR3 covers 14 residues. This chain's CDR3 is CASSVTSGYDEQFF. CDR3 sequence (DNA): TGTGCCAGCAGTGTTACCTCGGGGTACGATGAGCAGTTCTTC.

In this sample, this clone turned up a few times. The V and J genes are TRBV7-8 and TRBJ2-7; 7 bases line up with TRBD1. This CDR3 has 14 amino acids. Trimming cost V 6 bases and J 2 bases; bases outside gene matches: 7. Germline CDR1 reads SGHVS; CDR2 reads FQNEAQ. The CDR3 here is CASRKRQGTYEQYF. The CDR3 nucleotides read TGTGCCAGCAGAAAGAGACAGGGAACCTACGAGCAGTACTTC.

The chain couples TRBV7-9 to TRBJ1-4, with TRBD1 identical over 8 bases. The CDR3 extends over 16 amino acids. The V segment lost 2 bases and the J segment 4 bases; nucleotides outside the gene matches: 6. Germline V gene sequence: CDR1 SEHNR, CDR2 FQNEAQ (reference sequence). The DNA for the CDR3 is TGTGCCAGCAGCTTACGCCGGACAGGGCTTAATGAAAAACTGTTTTTT. It encodes CASSLRRTGLNEKLFF.

This chain joins TRBV7-9 and TRBJ2-3; D ambiguous. CDR1 SEHNR and CDR2 FQNEAQ come from the germline V gene (reference sequence). The V end was cut by 3 bases, the J end by 2 bases, with 3 bases between. The CDR3 totals 12 residues. The CDR3 sequence is CASSFHTDTQYF. In nucleotides, the CDR3 is TGTGCCAGCAGCTTCCACACAGATACGCAGTATTTT.

This clone has just one count. The V and J genes are TRBV10-3 and TRBJ1-2; possible D gene TRBD1, 5 bases. V lost 11 bases to trimming and J lost 6 bases, with 19 bases between them. There are 13 residues in the CDR3. Germline V gene data show CDR1 as ENHRY and CDR2 as SYGVKD. The DNA for the CDR3 is TGTGCCGTCCAGGGATTTAATGGGGATGGCTACACCTTC. It is translated as CAVQGFNGDGYTF.